The T cell receptor (beta chain) described here comes from a study of CD8 T cells in ankylosing spondylitis. General study results and limits: Earlier studies detected some motif variants in reactive arthritis synovial fluid and blood. Disease-linked clones were reportedly significantly enriched in matched ankylosing spondylitis synovial fluid. Clones linked to the disease showed a CD8+ phenotype. They occurred at relatively low frequencies in peripheral blood. A TCR beta motif made of eight highly homologous variants seemed typical of ankylosing spondylitis blood.

This clonotype was observed at least ten times. Antigen specificity is unknown. Preparation of TCR beta libraries was done by quantitative 5'-RACE with molecular barcodes. TCRdb reprocessed the 5' RACE reads via MiXCR and lists one record per CDR3 protein. The profile covers fewer than 550,000 distinct CDR3 sequences, with over 4% appearing a single time and under 4.5% taken by the ten largest. Germline V gives CDR1 KGHDR, CDR2 SFDVKD. The CDR3 is 15 amino acids. Trimming pared 4 bases from V and 6 bases from J, leaving 15 bases between. Sequencing used blood, either unsorted or a sorted T cell fraction (not recorded which). This receptor was identified in a male donor with ankylosing spondylitis. The rearrangement links TRBV24-1 to TRBJ1-5; no clear D gene. The CDR3: CATSDAGPRGQPQHF. CDR3 in DNA: TGTGCCACCAGTGACGCGGGTCCTCGAGGTCAGCCCCAGCATTTT.